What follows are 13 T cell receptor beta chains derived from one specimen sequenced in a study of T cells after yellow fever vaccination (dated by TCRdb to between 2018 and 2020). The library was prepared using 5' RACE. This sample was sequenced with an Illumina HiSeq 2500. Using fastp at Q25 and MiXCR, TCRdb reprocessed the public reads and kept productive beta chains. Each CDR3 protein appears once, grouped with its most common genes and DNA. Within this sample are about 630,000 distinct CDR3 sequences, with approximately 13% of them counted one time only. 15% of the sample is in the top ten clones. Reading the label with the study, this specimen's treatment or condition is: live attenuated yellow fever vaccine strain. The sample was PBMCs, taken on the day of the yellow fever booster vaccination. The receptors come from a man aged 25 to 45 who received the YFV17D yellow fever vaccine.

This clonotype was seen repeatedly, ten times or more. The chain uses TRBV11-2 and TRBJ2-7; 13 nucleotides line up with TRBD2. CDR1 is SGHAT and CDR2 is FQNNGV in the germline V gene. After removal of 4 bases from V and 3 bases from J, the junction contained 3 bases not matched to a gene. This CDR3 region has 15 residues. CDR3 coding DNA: TGTGCCAGCAGCTCGACTAGCGGGAGGATCTACGAGCAGTACTTC. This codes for CASSSTSGRIYEQYF.

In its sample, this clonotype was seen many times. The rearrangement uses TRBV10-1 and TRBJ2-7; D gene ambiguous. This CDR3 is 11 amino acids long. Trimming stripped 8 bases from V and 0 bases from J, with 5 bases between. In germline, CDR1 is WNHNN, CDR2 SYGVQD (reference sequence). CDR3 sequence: CASGDSYEQYF. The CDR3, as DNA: TGCGCCAGCGGGGACTCCTACGAGCAGTACTTC.

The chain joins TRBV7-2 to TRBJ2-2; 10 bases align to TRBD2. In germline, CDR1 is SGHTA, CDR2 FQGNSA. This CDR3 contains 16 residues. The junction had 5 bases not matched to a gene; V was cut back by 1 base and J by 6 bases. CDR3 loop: CASSLDLAGGSGELFF. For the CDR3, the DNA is TGTGCCAGCAGCTTAGACTTAGCGGGAGGTTCCGGGGAGCTGTTTTTT.

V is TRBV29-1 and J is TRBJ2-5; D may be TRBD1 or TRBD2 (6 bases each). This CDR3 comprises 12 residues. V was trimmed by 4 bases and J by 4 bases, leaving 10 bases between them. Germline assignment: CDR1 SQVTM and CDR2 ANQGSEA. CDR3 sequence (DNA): TGCAGCGTTGGAGGGGGGATAGAGACCCAGTACTTC. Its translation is CSVGGGIETQYF.

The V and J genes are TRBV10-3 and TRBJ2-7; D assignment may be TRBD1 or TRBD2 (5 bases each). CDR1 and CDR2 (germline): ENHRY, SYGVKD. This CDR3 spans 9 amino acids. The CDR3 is CLHPGPQYF. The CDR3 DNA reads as TGTCTACACCCGGGACCCCAGTACTTC.

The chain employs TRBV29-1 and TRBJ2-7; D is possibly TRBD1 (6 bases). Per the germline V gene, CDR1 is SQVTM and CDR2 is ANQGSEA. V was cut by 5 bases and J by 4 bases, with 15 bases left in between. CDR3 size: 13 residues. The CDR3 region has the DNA TGCAGCGTTAGAGGGCAGGGGAATTACGAGCAGTACTTC. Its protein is CSVRGQGNYEQYF.

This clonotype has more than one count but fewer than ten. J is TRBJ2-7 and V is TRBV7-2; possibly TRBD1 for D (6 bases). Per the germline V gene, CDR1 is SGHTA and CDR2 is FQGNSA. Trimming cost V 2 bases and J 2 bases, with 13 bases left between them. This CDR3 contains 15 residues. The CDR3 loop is CASSLTGSIPYEQYF. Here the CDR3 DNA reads TGTGCCAGCAGCTTAACAGGGAGTATTCCCTACGAGCAGTACTTC.

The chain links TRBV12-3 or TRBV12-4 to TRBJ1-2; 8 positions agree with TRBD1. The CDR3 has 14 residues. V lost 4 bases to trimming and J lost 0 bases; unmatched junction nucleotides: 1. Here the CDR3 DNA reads TGTGCCAGCAGTTACAGGGGGACTAACTATGGCTACACCTTC. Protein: CASSYRGTNYGYTF.

CDR3 nucleotide sequence: TGCAGTGCTCCCAACACACCGGACAGGAAACCCTTTGGCTACACCTTC. It specifies CSAPNTPDRKPFGYTF. This chain connects TRBV20-1 to TRBJ1-2, with 7 bases that match TRBD1. CDR1 and CDR2 (germline): DFQATT, SNEGSKA (reference sequence). There are 16 residues in the CDR3. V lost 5 bases and J lost 7; bases outside the gene matches: 19.

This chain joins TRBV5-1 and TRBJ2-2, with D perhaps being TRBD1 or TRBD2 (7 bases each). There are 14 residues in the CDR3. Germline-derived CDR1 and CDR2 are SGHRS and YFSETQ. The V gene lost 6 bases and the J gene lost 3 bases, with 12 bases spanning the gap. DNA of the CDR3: TGCGCCAGCAACTCAGGGGGGGACACCGGGGAGCTGTTTTTT. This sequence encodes CASNSGGDTGELFF.

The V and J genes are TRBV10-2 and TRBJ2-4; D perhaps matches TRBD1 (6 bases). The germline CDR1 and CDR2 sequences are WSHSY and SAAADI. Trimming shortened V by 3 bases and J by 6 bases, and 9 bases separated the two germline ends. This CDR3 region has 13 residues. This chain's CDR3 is CASSEQQGNIQYF. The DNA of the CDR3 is TGCGCCAGCAGTGAACAACAGGGAAACATTCAGTACTTC.

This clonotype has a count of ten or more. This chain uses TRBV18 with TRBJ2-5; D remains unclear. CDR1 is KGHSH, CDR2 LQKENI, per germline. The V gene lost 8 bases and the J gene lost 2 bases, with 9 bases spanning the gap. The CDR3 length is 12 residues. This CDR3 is CASSPRQETQYF. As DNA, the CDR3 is TGTGCCAGCAGCCCACGTCAAGAGACCCAGTACTTC.

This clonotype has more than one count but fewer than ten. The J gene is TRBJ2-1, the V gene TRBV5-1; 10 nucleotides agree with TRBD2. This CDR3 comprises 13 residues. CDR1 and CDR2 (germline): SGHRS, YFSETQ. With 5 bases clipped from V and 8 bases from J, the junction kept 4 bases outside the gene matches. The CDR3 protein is CASRSSGSYEQFF. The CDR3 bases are TGCGCCAGCAGGTCTAGCGGGAGTTATGAGCAGTTCTTC. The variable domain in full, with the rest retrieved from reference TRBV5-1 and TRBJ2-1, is KAGVTQTPRYLIKTRGQQVTLSCSPISGHRSVSWYQQTPGQGLQFLFEYFSETQRNKGNFPGRFSGRQFSNSRSEMNVSTLELGDSALYLCASRSSGSYEQFFGPGTRLTVL.